In its sample, the clone carrying this TCR beta chain was seen many times. The CDR3 loop spans 14 amino acids. From germline, CDR1 is PRHDT and CDR2 FYEKMQ (reference sequence). The J segment lost 3 bases and the V segment lost 5 bases, leaving 6 bases of the junction unmatched. This sample is part of a study of blood T cells in healthy people across ages. The authors ran a second PCR of roughly 7 to 11 cycles using a sample-barcoded 5' primer and a J-beta primer mix. Each CDR3 protein gets one entry after TCRdb re-called the 5' RACE reads with MiXCR. This sample has around 1.5 million distinct CDR3 sequences, with about 35% found just once.

The rearrangement links TRBV13 to TRBJ2-7; 8 nucleotides agree with TRBD1. The source of this sequence is a woman in her 30s in good health. The sequencing sample was made of blood. The CDR3 nucleotides read TGTGCCAGCAGCCAAGGACAGGGTCACTACGAGCAGTACTTC. Its protein product is CASSQGQGHYEQYF.